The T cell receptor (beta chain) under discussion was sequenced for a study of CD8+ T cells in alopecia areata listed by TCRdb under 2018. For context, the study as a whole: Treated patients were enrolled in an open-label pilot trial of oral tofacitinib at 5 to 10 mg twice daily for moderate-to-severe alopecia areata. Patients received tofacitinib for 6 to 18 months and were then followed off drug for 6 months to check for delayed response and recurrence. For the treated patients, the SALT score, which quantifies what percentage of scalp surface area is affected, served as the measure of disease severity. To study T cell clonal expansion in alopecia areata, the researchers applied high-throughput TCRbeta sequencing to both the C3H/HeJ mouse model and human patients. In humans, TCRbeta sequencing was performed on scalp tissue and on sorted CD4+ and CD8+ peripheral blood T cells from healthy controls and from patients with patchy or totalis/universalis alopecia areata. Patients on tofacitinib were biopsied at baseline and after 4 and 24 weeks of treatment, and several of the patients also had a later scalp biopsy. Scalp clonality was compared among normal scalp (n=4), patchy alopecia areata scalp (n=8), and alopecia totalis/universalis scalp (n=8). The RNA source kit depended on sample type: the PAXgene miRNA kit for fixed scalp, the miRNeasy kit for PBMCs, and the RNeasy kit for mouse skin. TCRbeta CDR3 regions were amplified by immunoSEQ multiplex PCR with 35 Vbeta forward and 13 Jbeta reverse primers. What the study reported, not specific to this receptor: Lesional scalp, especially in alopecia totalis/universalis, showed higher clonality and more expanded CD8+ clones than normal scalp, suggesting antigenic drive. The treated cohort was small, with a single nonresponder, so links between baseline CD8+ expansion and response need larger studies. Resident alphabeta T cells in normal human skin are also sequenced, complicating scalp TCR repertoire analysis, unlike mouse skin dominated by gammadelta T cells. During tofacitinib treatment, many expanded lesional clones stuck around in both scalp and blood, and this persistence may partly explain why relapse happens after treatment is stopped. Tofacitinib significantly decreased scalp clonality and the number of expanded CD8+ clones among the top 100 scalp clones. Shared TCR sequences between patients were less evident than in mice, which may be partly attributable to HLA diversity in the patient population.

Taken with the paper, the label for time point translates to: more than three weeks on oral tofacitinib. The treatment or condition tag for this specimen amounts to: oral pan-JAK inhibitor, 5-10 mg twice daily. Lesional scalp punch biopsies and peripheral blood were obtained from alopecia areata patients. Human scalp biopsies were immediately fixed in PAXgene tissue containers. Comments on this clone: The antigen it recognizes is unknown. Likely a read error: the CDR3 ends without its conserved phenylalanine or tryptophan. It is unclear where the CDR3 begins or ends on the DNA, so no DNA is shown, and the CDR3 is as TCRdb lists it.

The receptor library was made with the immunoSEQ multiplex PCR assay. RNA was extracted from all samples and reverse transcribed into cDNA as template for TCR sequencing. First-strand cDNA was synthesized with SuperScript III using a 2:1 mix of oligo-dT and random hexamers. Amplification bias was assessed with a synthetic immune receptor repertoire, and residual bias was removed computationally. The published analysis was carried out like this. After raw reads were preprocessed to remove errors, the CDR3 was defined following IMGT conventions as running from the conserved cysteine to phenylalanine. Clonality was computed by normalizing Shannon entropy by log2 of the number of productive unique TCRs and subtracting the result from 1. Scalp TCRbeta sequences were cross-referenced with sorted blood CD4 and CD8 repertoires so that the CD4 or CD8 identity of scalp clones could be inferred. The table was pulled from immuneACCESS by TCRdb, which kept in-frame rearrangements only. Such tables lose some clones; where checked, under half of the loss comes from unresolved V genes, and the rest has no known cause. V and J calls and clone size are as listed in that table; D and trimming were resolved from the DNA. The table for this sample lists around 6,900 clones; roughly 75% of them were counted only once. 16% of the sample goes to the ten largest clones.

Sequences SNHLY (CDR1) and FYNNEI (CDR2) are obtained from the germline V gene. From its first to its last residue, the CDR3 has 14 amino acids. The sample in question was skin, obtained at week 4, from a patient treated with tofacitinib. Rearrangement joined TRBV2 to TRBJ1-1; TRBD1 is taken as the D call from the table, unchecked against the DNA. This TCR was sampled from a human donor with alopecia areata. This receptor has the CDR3 CASSGWQGVFRPFV.